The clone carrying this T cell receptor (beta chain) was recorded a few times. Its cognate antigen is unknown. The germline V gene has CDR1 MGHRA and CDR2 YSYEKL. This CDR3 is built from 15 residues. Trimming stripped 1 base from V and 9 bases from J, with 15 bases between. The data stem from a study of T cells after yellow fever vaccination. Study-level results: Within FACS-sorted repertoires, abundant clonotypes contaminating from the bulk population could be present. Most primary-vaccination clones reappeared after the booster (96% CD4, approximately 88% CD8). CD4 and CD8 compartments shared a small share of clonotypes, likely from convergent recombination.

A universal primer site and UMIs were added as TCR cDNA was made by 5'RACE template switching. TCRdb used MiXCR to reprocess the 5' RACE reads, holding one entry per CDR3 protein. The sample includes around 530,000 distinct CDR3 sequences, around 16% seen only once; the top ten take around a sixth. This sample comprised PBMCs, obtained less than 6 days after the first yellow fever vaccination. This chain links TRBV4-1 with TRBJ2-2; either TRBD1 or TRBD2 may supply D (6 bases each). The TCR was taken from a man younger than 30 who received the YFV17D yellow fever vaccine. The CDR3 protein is CASSQGGGPGRELFF. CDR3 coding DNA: TGCGCCAGCAGCCAAGGTGGGGGGCCCGGCCGGGAGCTGTTTTTT.